The source of this T cell receptor (beta chain) is a study of blood T cell repertoires in COVID-19. Deletions cut 4 bases from V and 6 bases from J, with 12 bases between. The germline V gene encodes CDR1 MNHEY and CDR2 SMNVEV (reference sequence). The CDR3 is 13 amino acids. Source study methods: Amplification from reference gene primers served as the basis for estimated nucleated cell counts. Only in-frame clones appear in the TCRdb table, and some are missing; sequencing was by immunoSEQ multiplex PCR. V and J calls and clone size are copied from that table; D and trimming were computed from the DNA. The sample yields under 200,000 clones, 82% seen once.

The sample was peripheral blood. The rearrangement uses TRBV27 and TRBJ2-5; tentatively, D is TRBD1 (6 bases). The receptor was isolated from a woman aged 55-69 years with COVID-19, enrolled during active disease. CDR3 loop: CASSSQGSKTQYF. CDR3 bases: TGTGCCAGCAGTTCACAGGGTAGCAAGACCCAGTACTTC.